The next 12 T cell receptor beta chains were all read from a single sample in a study of blood T cell repertoires in COVID-19. The protocol was immunoSEQ multiplex PCR, while the TCRdb copy is restricted to in-frame clones and leaves out a portion. The profile covers tens of thousands of clones, with about 92% appearing a single time and roughly 1.5% taken by the ten largest. Sequencing was performed on peripheral blood. These receptors were obtained from a man in his forties or fifties with acute or convalescent COVID-19.

This clone was seen a single time. The gene calls are TRBV10-1 and TRBJ2-1, with 8 bases aligning to TRBD2. The CDR3 runs to 16 residues. CDR1 WNHNN and CDR2 SYGVQD come from the germline V gene (reference sequence). Trimming removed 3 bases from V and 2 bases from J; junction bases left unmatched: 6. CDR3 protein: CASSDLGLETYNEQFF. Here the CDR3 DNA reads TGCGCCAGCAGTGATTTGGGACTAGAGACCTACAATGAGCAGTTCTTC.

The chain links TRBV11-2 to TRBJ2-1; no clear D gene. Between the trimmed V and J ends, which lost 3 bases and 9 bases, there was a span of 9 bases. Germline V gene lookup returns CDR1 SGHAT and CDR2 FQNNGV. The CDR3 consists of 12 residues. CDR3 loop: CASSFWRGEQFF. The DNA of the CDR3 is TGTGCCAGCAGCTTTTGGCGCGGTGAGCAGTTCTTC.

The V gene is TRBV5-1, the J gene TRBJ2-1; weak D call: TRBD2 (6 bases). The CDR3 has 15 amino acids. Trimming cost V 3 bases and J 4 bases, with 14 bases left between them. Germline lookup yields CDR1 SGHRS and CDR2 YFSETQ. The CDR3 reads CASSSWGEVYNEQFF. CDR3 sequence (DNA): TGCGCCAGCAGCTCCTGGGGGGAAGTGTACAATGAGCAGTTCTTC.

The rearrangement joins TRBV6-5 to TRBJ2-1; 8 bases match TRBD2. This CDR3 comprises 15 residues. Germline CDR1 MNHEY, CDR2 SVGAGI. J gave up 10 bases and V 6 bases, and 14 bases lay outside the gene matches. In DNA form, the CDR3 reads TGTGCCAGCAGGGGGGTGGGAGCGGGAGCTGTAGAGCAGTTCTTC. It translates to CASRGVGAGAVEQFF.

This clone is a singleton in its sample. V gene TRBV18 combines with J gene TRBJ1-5, with a tentative D call TRBD1 (6 bases). This CDR3 has 15 amino acids. Trimming shortened V by 6 bases and J by 1 base, and 13 bases separated the two germline ends. The germline gives CDR1 KGHSH, CDR2 LQKENI. The CDR3 region is CASSLGTTSNQPQHF. The CDR3 DNA reads TGTGCCAGCTCCCTGGGGACAACAAGCAATCAGCCCCAGCATTTT.

V is TRBV2 and J is TRBJ1-2; 9 bases are a match to TRBD1. After removal of 4 bases from V and 2 bases from J, the junction contained 2 bases not matched to a gene. Germline V lookup: CDR1 SNHLY, CDR2 FYNNEI. The CDR3 sequence is 14 residues long. CDR3 in amino acids: CASSAGTGNYGYTF. The DNA of the CDR3 is TGTGCCAGCAGTGCCGGGACAGGGAACTATGGCTACACCTTC.

The chain recombines TRBV4-1 with TRBJ1-5; a weak D match, TRBD1 (6 bases). Germline CDR1 reads MGHRA; CDR2 reads YSYEKL. The V end was cut by 0 bases, the J end by 1 base, with 10 bases between. CDR3 length: 16 amino acids. The CDR3 DNA sequence: TGCGCCAGCAGCCAAGAAGGCAGGGGAAGCAATCAGCCCCAGCATTTT. Protein product: CASSQEGRGSNQPQHF.

This clone was seen a single time. This chain links TRBV28 with TRBJ1-1; 7 bases align to TRBD1. Germline V lookup: CDR1 MDHEN, CDR2 SYDVKM. The trim removed 5 bases at V and 5 bases at J, leaving 11 bases unmatched. The CDR3 is made up of 15 amino acids. CDR3: CASSPRQGVGTEAFF. The CDR3 DNA follows: TGTGCCAGCAGTCCCCGACAGGGAGTTGGAACTGAAGCTTTCTTT.

The V and J genes are TRBV18 and TRBJ2-7; 8 positions agree with TRBD1. The CDR3 has 15 residues. The germline gives CDR1 KGHSH, CDR2 LQKENI. V was pared by 2 bases and J by 2 bases, with 5 bases of the junction left unmatched. The CDR3: CASSPKTGETYEQYF. The CDR3 region has the DNA TGTGCCAGCTCACCAAAGACAGGGGAAACCTACGAGCAGTACTTC.

This clone was seen just once. V is TRBV2 and J is TRBJ2-3; D gene ambiguous. V gave up 10 bases and J gave up 1 base, with 12 bases separating them. The CDR3 consists of 13 residues. Germline V gives CDR1 SNHLY, CDR2 FYNNEI. The CDR3 loop is CATPRLGTDTQYF. In nucleotides, the CDR3 is TGTGCCACCCCGAGGTTGGGCACAGATACGCAGTATTTT.

The genes are TRBV4-1 and TRBJ2-5; 11 bases are shared with TRBD2. The V gene end was trimmed by 0 bases and the J gene end by 6 bases; junction bases not matched to a gene: 9. Germline CDR1 and CDR2: MGHRA and YSYEKL. The CDR3 has 17 residues. The DNA of the CDR3 is TGCGCCAGCAGCCAAGAAGCAACTAGCGGGAGCTTAAAGACCCAGTACTTC. Translation gives CASSQEATSGSLKTQYF.

The chain uses TRBV29-1 and TRBJ1-1; a weak D match, TRBD1 (5 bases). V lost 4 bases and J lost 5, with 23 bases in between. Germline CDR1 reads SQVTM; CDR2 reads ANQGSEA. This CDR3 comprises 16 residues. This chain's CDR3 is CSVVGRATLVGTEAFF. In DNA, the CDR3 is TGCAGCGTTGTCGGCAGGGCAACCCTTGTGGGGACTGAAGCTTTCTTT.